Listed below are T cell receptor beta chains from one sample, sequenced in a study of blood T cell repertoires in COVID-19. Profiling relied on immunoSEQ multiplex PCR, and the TCRdb table lists in-frame clones only, not all of them. The table lists approximately 470,000 clones, roughly 87% of them singletons. Sequences were obtained from PBMCs or T cells enriched from blood (not recorded which). These receptors were collected from a woman under 30 who had recovered from COVID-19. The CDR3 runs from the conserved cysteine through the conserved F or W. The order of the fields is V gene, D gene, CDR3 protein. The D gene is left open where the match is weak.

TRBV10-3 TRBD1 CAISEGPGQGNQPQHF
TRBV30 . CAWSAVPRSEQYF
TRBV5-6 TRBD2 CASSRGGAGYNEQFF
TRBV7-2 . CASSLDVSLAETQYF
TRBV4-1 . CASSLIKGTVARSANYGYTF
TRBV30 . CAWTEGVTYGYTF
TRBV27 . CASSPLGQTYEQYF
TRBV5-1 TRBD2 CASKALAGGQETQYF
TRBV27 . CASSLGRGGGYTF
TRBV10-1 . CASSESYRGGYNSPLHF
TRBV2 . CASSPGLRNLATNEKLFF
TRBV6-5 . CASSSRIGGSSYEQYF